This T cell receptor beta chain emerged from a study of blood T cells in healthy people across ages (dated by TCRdb to the mid-2010s). Broadly, across the study: Template switching captured roughly one uniquely barcoded TCR beta cDNA molecule per two T cells in model experiments. Using deep sequencing normalized with unique cDNA molecular identifiers, the study measured how TCR beta repertoire diversity changes with age. Donors were grouped into four age groups: young (average 16 years), middle-aged (39), aged (around 56) and long-lived (roughly 80). The study analyzed two additional independent replicas of 1 million unique cDNA reads from the same blood draw for two donors, one aged 18 to 30 and one aged 80 or older. Broader findings and caveats from the paper: Compared with the aged group, more naive CD4+ T cells, fewer expanded clones and increased TCR diversity were shown by the long-lived group, suggesting age selection. The percentage of naive T cells measured by flow cytometry correlated strongly with observed TCR beta diversity. Because the CMV infection status of the donors was unknown, age-related changes in expanded clonotypes may potentially have been confounded. Estimates of total diversity based on one million sequenced T cells were regarded as lower bounds and as underestimates. Since profiling was done on bulk unsorted PBMCs, naive and antigen-experienced compartments could not be conclusively compared. As age increased, observed TCR beta diversity per million T cells dropped in a roughly linear way, and a significant reduction was already evident by age 40.

The library relied on 5' RACE. The reads were generated on an Illumina HiSeq 2500. A second PCR of 7 to 11 cycles was performed with a sample-barcoded 5' primer and a J-beta primer mix. A template-switch 5' adaptor carrying 12 random nucleotides introduced a unique molecular identifier onto each TCR beta cDNA molecule. Each sample yielded at least 3 million CDR3-containing paired-end reads. First-strand cDNA synthesis was performed from all RNA using the Mint cDNA synthesis kit, with priming by a TRBC-specific oligonucleotide. Following uracil-DNA glycosylase treatment, a first 18-cycle PCR with universal primers M1SS and BC2_uni_R was performed on all cDNA. In the paper's pipeline: Each sample was normalized by randomly selecting 1 million high-quality reads, each carrying a distinct molecular identifier. Reads sharing molecular identifiers were discarded rather than binned into consensus sequences. MiTCR, with a Q25 quality threshold and the strictest error-elimination algorithm, was used for CDR3 identification, clonotype clustering and error correction. A nonparametric unseen species model with Euler transformation was used to estimate lower-bound total TCR beta diversity. Through fastp at Q25 and MiXCR, TCRdb rebuilt clones from the public reads, retaining in-frame beta chains. Each CDR3 protein gets just one entry, which takes the most common genes and DNA from the rows behind it. The V and J calls, along with clone size, are taken from TCRdb and not from the paper's own processing. This sample holds around 800,000 distinct CDR3 sequences; approximately 24% were observed only once. The ten biggest clones cover about 3% of the sample.

Systemically healthy Caucasian individuals from Russia, 39 in total and aged about 6 to 90 years, were included as donors. Each donor gave 8 to 10 milliliters of peripheral blood, collected into EDTA-treated Vacutainer tubes. Ficoll-Paque density-gradient centrifugation was used to isolate PBMCs, with at least 6.5 million per sample. Total RNA was extracted from PBMCs with Trizol reagent, with at least 5.5 micrograms obtained per sample. For every donor, an aliquot of PBMCs went through flow cytometry to measure the percentages of naive CD45RAhigh/CD27high T cells. In its sample, this clonotype was seen once. It lacks a known antigen. No base quality information exists; no much larger clone differs at one position. The germline V end is reduced by 0 bases and the J end by 1 base; junction bases left unmatched: 16. The CDR3 numbers 21 residues from cysteine through phenylalanine. The DNA shown is the 63-base CDR3, in frame from base 1. The germline V gene encodes CDR1 SGHDT and CDR2 YYEEEE.

The same sample was also used in a study of T cells of mothers and their children. Taken from the second paper: The donors were nine systemically healthy Caucasian individuals, made up of three mothers and their six children. cDNA synthesis used all of the extracted RNA, with approximately 1.6 ug of RNA in each 15 ul reaction. In the second PCR, the M1S primer introduced both the sample barcodes and 2-4 random nucleotides. Over 10 million TCR beta CDR3 reads came from each mother, compared with approximately 3.1 million reads from each child. In both related and unrelated pairs, thymic selection shapes the output of TCR recombination in a similar way, with inherited differences having only a minor effect. Normalized repertoire overlap in related mother-child pairs was always slightly higher than in unrelated mother-child pairs, but the difference was never significant. No persistent microchimeric T cell clones were detected, at a sensitivity of roughly 100 clones per million clonotypes. In the study, deep NGS was used to compare the TCR beta repertoires of mothers and children, and features distinguishing related mother-child pairs from unrelated individuals were sought. The mean age was roughly 36 +/- 4 years for the mothers and 11 +/- 4 years for the children. After adapters were ligated using NEBNext reagents, the libraries underwent 100+100 nt paired-end sequencing on an Illumina HiSeq 2000. To avoid cross-contamination, the mother libraries and the child libraries were prepared a month apart and sequenced in separate runs. Each donor had between roughly 450,000 and 2,100,000 distinct TCR beta clonotypes identified. Naive TCR beta clonotypes were estimated from low-frequency clonotypes matched to each donor's FACS-determined naive share, without sorting.

The rearranged segments are TRBV5-6 and TRBJ2-2, and TRBD2 aligns with 9 junction nucleotides. The specimen was blood. The origin of this receptor is a boy aged 5-17 years in good health. The DNA reads as follows: TGTGCCAGCAGCTTGGCCGGTCGGAGGACTAGCGTTGGCCAGAACACCGGGGAGCTGTTTTTT. It encodes CASSLAGRRTSVGQNTGELFF.